This TCR beta chain originates from a study of T-cell memory formation after mild COVID-19. For the study at large: TCR clusters were mostly donor specific.

CDR1 is SGHTA and CDR2 is FQGNSA in the germline V gene. The CDR3 has 10 residues. V was trimmed by 8 bases and J by 7 bases, leaving 6 bases between them. TCRdb recomputed calls from the 5' RACE reads with MiXCR, one row per CDR3 protein. The table includes approximately 250,000 distinct CDR3 sequences, over 15% detected once. The clonotype was recovered from a man aged 18 to 29 who had mild COVID-19 (a few samples of this study predate the infection). Cell type and time point are not known. This chain uses TRBV7-2 with TRBJ2-1; D unclear. Material: PBMCs or a T cell subset sorted from them (not recorded which). CDR3 in DNA: TGTGCCAGCGTCCAAAATGAGCAGTTCTTC. This gives the protein CASVQNEQFF.